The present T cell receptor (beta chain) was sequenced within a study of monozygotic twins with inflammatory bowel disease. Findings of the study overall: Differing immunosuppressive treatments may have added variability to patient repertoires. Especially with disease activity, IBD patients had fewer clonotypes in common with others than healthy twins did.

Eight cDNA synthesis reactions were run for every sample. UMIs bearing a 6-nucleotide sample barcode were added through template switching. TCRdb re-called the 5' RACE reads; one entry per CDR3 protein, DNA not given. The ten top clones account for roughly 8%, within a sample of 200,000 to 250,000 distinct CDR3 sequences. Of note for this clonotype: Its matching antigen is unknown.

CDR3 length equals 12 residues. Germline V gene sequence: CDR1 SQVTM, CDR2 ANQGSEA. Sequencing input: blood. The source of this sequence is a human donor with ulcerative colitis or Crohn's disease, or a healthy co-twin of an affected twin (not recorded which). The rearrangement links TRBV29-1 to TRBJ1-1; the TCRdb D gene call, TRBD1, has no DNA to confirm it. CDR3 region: CSADRGRTEAFF.